This TCR beta chain stems from a study of cytomegalovirus exposure and HLA in healthy donors. Study outcomes and limitations: Available immune exposure information covered CMV serostatus only.

From germline, CDR1 is SGHTA and CDR2 FQGNSA. The CDR3 loop spans 17 amino acids. The germline V and J ends were trimmed by 2 bases and 3 bases, with 16 bases remaining between them. With 60 Vbeta and 13 Jbeta primers, the PCR was carried out. Repertoires were generated with immunoSEQ multiplex PCR, while TCRdb's copy carries only in-frame clones and drops some. Among about 210,000 clones listed, about four fifths were seen once. As for this clone: Its antigen is undetermined.

The sequenced material came from PBMCs. The origin of this receptor is a woman in her forties or fifties in good health and CMV-seropositive. The chain couples TRBV7-2 to TRBJ1-4, with D possibly matching TRBD1 (6 bases). The CDR3 DNA reads as TGTGCCAGCAGCTTAAATGGGAGGGGGGCGGCTAATGAAAAACTGTTTTTT. Residues: CASSLNGRGAANEKLFF.